These T cell receptor beta chains were read from a single sample in a study of cytomegalovirus exposure and HLA in healthy donors. Sequenced by immunoSEQ multiplex PCR; TCRdb stores in-frame clones only, minus some. The data contain roughly 110,000 clones, 74% of them singletons. Sequencing was done on a sample of PBMCs. The receptors shown here come from a human donor in good health. Both conserved end residues are part of each CDR3. Each record gives: V gene, J gene, clone size, D gene, CDR3 length, CDR3 protein, CDR3 DNA. A D gene is named only where the DNA matches it firmly. Part of the rows lack a size; the others show once, few, many or a class for expanded clones.

>TRBV7-3|TRBJ1-1|NA|NA|14
CASSLTFQDTEAFF
TGTGCCAGCAGCTTAACGTTCCAGGACACTGAAGCTTTCTTT
>TRBV2|TRBJ2-5|NA|TRBD2|15
CASSDPWAGEETQYF
TGTGCCAGCAGTGACCCTTGGGCGGGAGAAGAGACCCAGTACTTC
>TRBV30|TRBJ2-1|NA|NA|14
CACARGANYNEQFF
TGTGCCTGCGCCCGGGGAGCAAATTACAATGAGCAGTTCTTC
>TRBV2|TRBJ2-5|NA|NA|14
CASSESEIPETQYF
TGTGCCAGCAGTGAGTCAGAAATTCCGGAGACCCAGTACTTC
>TRBV28|TRBJ2-3|NA|NA|15
CASSLGAQGTDTQYF
TGTGCCAGCAGTCTGGGGGCGCAGGGGACAGATACGCAGTATTTT
>TRBV30|TRBJ1-3|NA|NA|13
CACQGISGNTTYF
TGTGCCTGTCAGGGGATCTCTGGAAACACCACATATTTT
>TRBV5-1|TRBJ2-1|NA|NA|12
CASSLDRVSQFF
TGCGCCAGCAGCTTGGACAGGGTGTCCCAGTTCTTC
>TRBV28|TRBJ1-2|NA|TRBD1|14
CASRETGPVIGYTF
TGTGCCAGCAGGGAGACAGGGCCGGTGATCGGCTACACCTTC
>TRBV19|TRBJ1-2|NA|NA|13
CASSIGARYGYTF
TGTGCCAGTAGTATAGGGGCTCGCTATGGCTACACCTTC
>TRBV28|TRBJ1-2|NA|NA|15
CASSLNRLANYGYTF
TGTGCCAGCAGTTTGAATCGGTTGGCTAACTATGGCTACACCTTC
>TRBV28|TRBJ2-2|NA|NA|13
CASRETNTGELFF
TGTGCCAGCAGGGAGACCAACACCGGGGAGCTGTTTTTT
>TRBV6-1|TRBJ1-2|NA|TRBD1|14
CASSRNRDSYGYTF
TGTGCCAGCAGTAGAAACCGGGACAGCTATGGCTACACCTTC
>TRBV7-2|TRBJ1-1|few|TRBD1|15
CASSFSSRGLTEAFF
TGTGCCAGCAGCTTTTCGTCCAGGGGGCTGACTGAAGCTTTCTTT
>TRBV30|TRBJ2-7|NA|NA|14
CAWSAGVMVGEQYF
TGTGCCTGGAGTGCGGGGGTCATGGTTGGCGAGCAGTACTTC
>TRBV5-8|TRBJ1-6|NA|NA|15
CASSLNLSEDSPLHF
TGTGCCAGCAGCTTGAACCTCAGTGAGGATTCACCCCTCCACTTT
>TRBV6-5|TRBJ1-6|NA|NA|12
CAAGGPLLALHF
TGTGCCGCCGGGGGACCGCTTTTGGCCCTCCACTTT
>TRBV5-6|TRBJ1-4|NA|NA|17
CASSLGGRRATNEKLFF
TGTGCCAGCAGCTTGGGAGGCAGACGAGCAACTAATGAAAAACTGTTTTTT
>TRBV11-2|TRBJ2-5|NA|NA|15
CASSLGRVESETQYF
TGTGCCAGCAGCTTAGGACGGGTGGAGTCTGAGACCCAGTACTTC
>TRBV6-5|TRBJ2-7|NA|NA|15
CASSYLAGFSYEQYF
TGTGCCAGCAGTTACCTGGCAGGATTCTCCTACGAGCAGTACTTC
>TRBV2|TRBJ2-1|few|NA|13
CASSVTGANEQFF
TGTGCCAGCAGTGTAACAGGAGCCAATGAGCAGTTCTTC
>TRBV28|TRBJ2-5|few|NA|15
CASSLAGAPGETQYF
TGTGCCAGCAGTTTAGCGGGGGCCCCCGGGGAGACCCAGTACTTC
>TRBV4-1|TRBJ2-1|NA|TRBD1|15
CASSHGTGEMNEQFF
TGCGCCAGCAGCCATGGGACAGGGGAAATGAATGAGCAGTTCTTC
>TRBV23-1|TRBJ2-7|few|NA|15
CASSQQTEGSYEQYF
TGCGCCAGCAGTCAACAGACAGAAGGCTCCTACGAGCAGTACTTC
>TRBV6-5|TRBJ2-7|NA|TRBD1|14
CASSYRGMSYEQYF
TGTGCCAGCAGCTACAGGGGCATGTCCTACGAGCAGTACTTC
>TRBV30|TRBJ2-2|NA|NA|14
CAWSALRNTGELFF
TGTGCCTGGAGTGCCCTAAGGAACACCGGGGAGCTGTTTTTT
>TRBV19|TRBJ1-1|few|NA|15
CASSYFGRVWAEAFF
TGTGCCAGTAGTTATTTCGGCAGGGTGTGGGCTGAAGCTTTCTTT
>TRBV29-1|TRBJ1-4|NA|NA|12
CSVVDNGEKLFF
TGCAGCGTTGTGGACAATGGAGAAAAACTGTTTTTT
>TRBV30|TRBJ2-5|NA|NA|13
CACGNGGQETQYF
TGTGCCTGCGGGAATGGGGGGCAAGAGACCCAGTACTTC
>TRBV15|TRBJ1-2|few|NA|15
CATSRDLGVYAVYTF
TGTGCCACCAGCAGAGATCTGGGAGTCTACGCGGTCTACACCTTC
>TRBV15|TRBJ2-5|NA|NA|14
CATSRRTVGETQYF
TGTGCCACCAGCAGACGGACAGTCGGAGAGACCCAGTACTTC
>TRBV5-4|TRBJ2-3|NA|TRBD2|17
CASSQPSGRVGADTQYF
TGTGCCAGCAGCCAACCCAGCGGGAGAGTTGGGGCAGATACGCAGTATTTT
>TRBV5-6|TRBJ2-2|NA|TRBD2|17
CASLNDTRGGVAGELFF
TGTGCCAGCCTTAATGATACCCGGGGAGGGGTCGCCGGGGAGCTGTTTTTT
>TRBV5-6|TRBJ2-5|NA|TRBD1|15
CASSLPGQGGETQYF
TGTGCCAGCAGCTTACCGGGACAGGGAGGGGAGACCCAGTACTTC
>TRBV27|TRBJ1-2|NA|NA|13
CASSLVANYGYTF
TGTGCCAGCAGTTTGGTAGCTAACTATGGCTACACCTTC
>TRBV7-2|TRBJ1-1|NA|NA|14
CASSLGAHPPEAFF
TGTGCCAGCAGCTTAGGGGCGCATCCCCCCGAAGCTTTCTTT
>TRBV5-1|TRBJ2-7|NA|TRBD2|17
CASSRGTSGSGFYEQYF
TGCGCCAGCAGCCGTGGGACTAGCGGGAGCGGGTTCTACGAGCAGTACTTC
>TRBV15|TRBJ2-3|NA|NA|11
CATVGTDTQYF
TGTGCCACCGTCGGCACAGATACGCAGTATTTT
>TRBV7-9|TRBJ2-4|NA|TRBD1|16
CASSRGQGEAGNIQYF
TGTGCCAGCAGCAGAGGACAGGGGGAAGCGGGAAACATTCAGTACTTC
>TRBV7-6|TRBJ2-2|NA|TRBD1|15
CASSRTDREAGELFF
TGTGCCAGCAGCCGCACAGACAGGGAAGCCGGGGAGCTGTTTTTT
>TRBV6-1|TRBJ1-2|NA|NA|13
CASSGTANYGYTF
TGTGCCAGCAGTGGGACAGCTAACTATGGCTACACCTTC
>TRBV7-2|TRBJ1-1|NA|NA|10
CASSSGEAFF
TGTGCCAGCAGCTCAGGGGAAGCTTTCTTT
>TRBV7-2|TRBJ2-1|NA|TRBD2|17
CASSLGFSGNKNNEQFF
TGTGCCAGCAGCTTAGGCTTTAGCGGGAATAAAAACAATGAGCAGTTCTTC
>TRBV30|TRBJ1-5|NA|NA|17
CAWSVPSQGYSNQPQHF
TGTGCCTGGAGTGTACCCTCTCAGGGTTATAGCAATCAGCCCCAGCATTTT
>TRBV4-1|TRBJ1-4|NA|TRBD1|15
CASSQTEGGQGFLFF
TGCGCCAGCAGCCAAACCGAGGGGGGACAGGGCTTTCTGTTTTTT
>TRBV10-3|TRBJ2-5|NA|TRBD1|15
CAISARDRGDETQYF
TGTGCCATCAGTGCCCGGGACAGGGGGGACGAGACCCAGTACTTC
>TRBV11-2|TRBJ2-7|NA|NA|13
CASSSRLGYEQYF
TGTGCCAGCAGCTCCCGACTGGGTTACGAGCAGTACTTC
>TRBV5-1|TRBJ2-1|NA|NA|12
CASSAGLHEQFF
TGCGCCAGCAGCGCCGGGTTACATGAGCAGTTCTTC
>TRBV5-6|TRBJ2-2|NA|NA|15
CASSLDKGYTGELFF
TGTGCCAGCAGCTTAGATAAGGGGTACACCGGGGAGCTGTTTTTT
>TRBV30|TRBJ2-7|NA|NA|14
CAWSVGTRTYEQYF
TGTGCCTGGAGTGTCGGGACAAGGACCTACGAGCAGTACTTC